The TCR beta chain described here comes from a study of T cell responses to AZD1222 COVID-19 vaccine. The table lists this clone with many counts. What it recognizes is unknown. Generated by immunoSEQ multiplex PCR, the TCRdb table keeps only in-frame clones and is missing some. The table shows some 110,000 clones, with around nine tenths occurring only once. This CDR3 spans 16 amino acids. Germline CDR1 is SNHLY and CDR2 is FYNNEI. Trimming took 2 bases from V and 4 from J; bases not matched to a gene: 10. The study's findings and limits: Spike-specific TCR breadth and depth went up after people got two AZD1222 doses. The CD4 TCRs associated with vaccination extended across spike and predominated at 160-218 and 743-854.

The TCR sequence derives from an adult in good health. The specimen was peripheral blood, collected on day 0 of AZD1222 vaccination. The rearrangement links TRBV2 to TRBJ2-7; 8 positions agree with TRBD1. The CDR3 sequence is CASSESSDRVGYEQYF. The CDR3 DNA is TGTGCCAGCAGTGAATCCTCGGACAGGGTTGGTTACGAGCAGTACTTC. Combining the CDR3 with reference TRBV2 and TRBJ2-7 gives the whole variable domain EPEVTQTPSHQVTQMGQEVILRCVPISNHLYFYWYRQILGQKVEFLVSFYNNEISEKSEIFDDQFSVERPDGSNFTLKIRSTKLEDSAMYFCASSESSDRVGYEQYFGPGTRLTVT.